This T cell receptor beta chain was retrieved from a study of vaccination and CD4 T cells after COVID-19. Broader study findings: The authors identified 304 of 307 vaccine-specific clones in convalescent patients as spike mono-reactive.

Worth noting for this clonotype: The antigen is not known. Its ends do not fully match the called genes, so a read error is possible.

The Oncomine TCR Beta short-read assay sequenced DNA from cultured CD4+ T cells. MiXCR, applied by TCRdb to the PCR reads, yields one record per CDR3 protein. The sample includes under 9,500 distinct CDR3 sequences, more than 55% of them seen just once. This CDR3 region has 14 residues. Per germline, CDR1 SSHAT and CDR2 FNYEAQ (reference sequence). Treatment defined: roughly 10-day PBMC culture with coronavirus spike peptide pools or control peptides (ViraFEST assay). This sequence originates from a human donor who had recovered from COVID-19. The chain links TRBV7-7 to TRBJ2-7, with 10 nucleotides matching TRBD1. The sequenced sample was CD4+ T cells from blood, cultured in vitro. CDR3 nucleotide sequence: TGTGCTAGCAGCTTGGGACAGGGGATCCACGAGCAGTACTTC. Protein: CASSLGQGIHEQYF.